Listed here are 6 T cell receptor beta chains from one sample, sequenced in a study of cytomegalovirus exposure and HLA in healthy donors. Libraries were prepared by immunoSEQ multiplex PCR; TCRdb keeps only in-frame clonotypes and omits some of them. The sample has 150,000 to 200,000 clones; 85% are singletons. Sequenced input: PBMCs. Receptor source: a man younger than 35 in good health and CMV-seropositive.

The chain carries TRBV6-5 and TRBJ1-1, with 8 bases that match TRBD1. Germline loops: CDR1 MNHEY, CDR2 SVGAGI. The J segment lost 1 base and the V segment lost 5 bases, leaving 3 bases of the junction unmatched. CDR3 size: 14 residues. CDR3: CASSIGQGNTEAFF. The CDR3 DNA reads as TGTGCCAGCAGTATTGGACAGGGGAACACTGAAGCTTTCTTT.

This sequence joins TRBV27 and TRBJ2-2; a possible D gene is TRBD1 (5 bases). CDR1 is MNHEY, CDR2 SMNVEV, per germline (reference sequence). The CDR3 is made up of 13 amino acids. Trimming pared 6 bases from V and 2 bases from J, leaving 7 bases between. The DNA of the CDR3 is TGTGCCAGCAGGGGGCCAAACACCGGGGAGCTGTTTTTT. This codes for CASRGPNTGELFF.

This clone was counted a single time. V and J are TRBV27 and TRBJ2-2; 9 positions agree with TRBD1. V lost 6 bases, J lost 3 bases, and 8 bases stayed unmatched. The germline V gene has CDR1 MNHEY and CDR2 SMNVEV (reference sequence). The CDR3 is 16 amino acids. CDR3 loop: CASRNRGREDTGELFF. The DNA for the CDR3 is TGTGCCAGCAGGAACAGGGGGCGCGAGGACACCGGGGAGCTGTTTTTT.

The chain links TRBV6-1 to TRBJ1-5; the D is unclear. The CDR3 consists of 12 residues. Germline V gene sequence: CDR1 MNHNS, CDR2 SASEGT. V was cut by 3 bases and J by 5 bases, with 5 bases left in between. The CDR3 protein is CASSEGHQPQHF. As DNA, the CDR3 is TGTGCCAGCAGTGAGGGCCATCAGCCCCAGCATTTT.

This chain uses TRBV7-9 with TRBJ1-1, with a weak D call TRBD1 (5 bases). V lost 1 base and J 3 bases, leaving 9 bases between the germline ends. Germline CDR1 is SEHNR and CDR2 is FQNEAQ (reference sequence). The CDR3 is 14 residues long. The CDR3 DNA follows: TGTGCCAGCAGCTTAGAGCGGGGGTACACTGAAGCTTTCTTT. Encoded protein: CASSLERGYTEAFF.

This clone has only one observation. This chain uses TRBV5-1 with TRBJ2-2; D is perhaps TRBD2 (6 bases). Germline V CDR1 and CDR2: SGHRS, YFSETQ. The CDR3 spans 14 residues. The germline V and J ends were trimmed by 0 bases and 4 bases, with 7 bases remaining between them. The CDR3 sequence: CASSLEGGTGELFF. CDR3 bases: TGCGCCAGCAGCTTGGAGGGAGGCACCGGGGAGCTGTTTTTT. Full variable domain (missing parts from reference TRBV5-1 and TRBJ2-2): KAGVTQTPRYLIKTRGQQVTLSCSPISGHRSVSWYQQTPGQGLQFLFEYFSETQRNKGNFPGRFSGRQFSNSRSEMNVSTLELGDSALYLCASSLEGGTGELFFGEGSRLTVL.